The sequence of this TCR beta chain was determined in a study of T cell responses to AZD1222 COVID-19 vaccine. The study, taken as a whole, reports: When two AZD1222 doses had been given, Spike-specific TCR breadth and depth rose. Females made up more of the donors, who were largely white British, and clonal diversity may have come out too low.

A word on this clone: The antigen remains undetermined.

Clones were sequenced by immunoSEQ multiplex PCR, and TCRdb holds only the in-frame ones, with some missing. The profile shows some 150,000 clones, 89% of them singletons. Trimming stripped 1 base from V and 4 bases from J, with 12 bases between. CDR3 length equals 14 residues. The germline V gene encodes CDR1 SGHRS and CDR2 YFSETQ. Sample: peripheral blood, taken on day 0 of AZD1222 vaccination. The source is an adult in good health. The chain uses TRBV5-1 and TRBJ2-7; D call uncertain. CDR3 nucleotides: TGCGCCAGCAGCTTGCGGCCCATAGGGTACGAGCAGTACTTC. As protein: CASSLRPIGYEQYF. Full variable domain (missing parts from reference TRBV5-1 and TRBJ2-7): KAGVTQTPRYLIKTRGQQVTLSCSPISGHRSVSWYQQTPGQGLQFLFEYFSETQRNKGNFPGRFSGRQFSNSRSEMNVSTLELGDSALYLCASSLRPIGYEQYFGPGTRLTVT.